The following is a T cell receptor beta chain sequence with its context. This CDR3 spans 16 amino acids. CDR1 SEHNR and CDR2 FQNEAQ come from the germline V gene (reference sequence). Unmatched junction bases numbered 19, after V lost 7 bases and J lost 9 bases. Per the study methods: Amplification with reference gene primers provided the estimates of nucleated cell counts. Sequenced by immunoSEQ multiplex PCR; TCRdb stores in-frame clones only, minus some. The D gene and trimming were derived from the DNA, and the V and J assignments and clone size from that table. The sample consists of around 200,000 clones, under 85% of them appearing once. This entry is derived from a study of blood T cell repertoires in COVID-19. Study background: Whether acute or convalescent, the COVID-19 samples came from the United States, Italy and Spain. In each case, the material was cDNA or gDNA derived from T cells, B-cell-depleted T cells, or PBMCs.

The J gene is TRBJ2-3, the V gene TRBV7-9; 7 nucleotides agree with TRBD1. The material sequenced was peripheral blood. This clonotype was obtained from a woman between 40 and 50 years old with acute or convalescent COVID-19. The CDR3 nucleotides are TGTGCCAGCAAACCCTCACAGGGGTTTGGTCTTGGCACGCAGTATTTT. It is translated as CASKPSQGFGLGTQYF.